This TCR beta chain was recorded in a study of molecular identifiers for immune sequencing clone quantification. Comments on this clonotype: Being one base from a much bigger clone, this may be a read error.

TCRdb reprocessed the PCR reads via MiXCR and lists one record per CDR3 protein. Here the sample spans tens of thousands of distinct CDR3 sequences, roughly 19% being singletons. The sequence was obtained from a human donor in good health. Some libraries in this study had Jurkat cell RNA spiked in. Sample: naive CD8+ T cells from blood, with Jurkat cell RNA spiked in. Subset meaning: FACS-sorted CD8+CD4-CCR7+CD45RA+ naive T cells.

The CDR3 bases are TGTGCCAGCAGTTTTTCAGGGCTGCCCACAGATGCGCAGTATTTT. Encoded protein: CASSFSGLPTDAQYF. The V and J genes are TRBV27 and TRBJ2-3, with D possibly matching TRBD1 (5 bases). The CDR3 totals 15 residues. Per germline, CDR1 MNHEY and CDR2 SMNVEV (reference sequence).